Included here is one T cell receptor beta chain sequence, with context. Its antigen is as yet unknown. The CDR3 consists of 18 residues. The germline V gene encodes CDR1 MNHNS and CDR2 SASEGT. Trimming pared 1 base from V and 1 base from J, leaving 14 bases between. This entry belongs to a study of PD-1 blockade in classical Hodgkin lymphoma. The patients all showed relapse after autologous stem cell transplantation, while their brentuximab vedotin exposure varied. Study-wide findings and caveats: In newly diagnosed patients, baseline TCR diversity was reportedly below that of healthy donors.

The assay was immunoSEQ multiplex PCR, and TCRdb's table has in-frame clones only and misses some. This table has roughly 30,000 clones, around four fifths appearing once. The sample here was peripheral blood mononuclear cells (PBMCs), taken before the second cycle of nivolumab. The sequence came from a human donor with classical Hodgkin lymphoma. The rearrangement uses TRBV6-1 and TRBJ2-6; D uncertain. CDR3 loop: CASSEGVRERSGANVLTF. DNA for the CDR3: TGTGCCAGCAGTGAAGGGGTAAGGGAAAGATCTGGGGCCAACGTCCTGACTTTC.